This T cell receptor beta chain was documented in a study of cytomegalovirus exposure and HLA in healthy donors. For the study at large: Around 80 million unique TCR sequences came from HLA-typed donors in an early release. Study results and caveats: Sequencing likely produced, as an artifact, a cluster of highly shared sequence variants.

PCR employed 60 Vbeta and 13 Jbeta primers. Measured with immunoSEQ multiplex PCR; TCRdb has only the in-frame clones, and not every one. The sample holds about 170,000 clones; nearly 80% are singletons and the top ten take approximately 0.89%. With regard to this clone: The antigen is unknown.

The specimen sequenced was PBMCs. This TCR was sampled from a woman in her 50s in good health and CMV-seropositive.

CDR3 sequence (DNA): TGTGCCAGCAGGGCCGGGGGAGGCGAGCAGTACTTC. Translating it yields CASRAGGGEQYF. The chain recombines TRBV6-5 with TRBJ2-7, with D tentatively TRBD2 (6 bases). The V and J ends lost 6 bases and 6 bases respectively, with 12 bases between them. The CDR3 runs to 12 residues. Germline assignment: CDR1 MNHEY and CDR2 SVGAGI.